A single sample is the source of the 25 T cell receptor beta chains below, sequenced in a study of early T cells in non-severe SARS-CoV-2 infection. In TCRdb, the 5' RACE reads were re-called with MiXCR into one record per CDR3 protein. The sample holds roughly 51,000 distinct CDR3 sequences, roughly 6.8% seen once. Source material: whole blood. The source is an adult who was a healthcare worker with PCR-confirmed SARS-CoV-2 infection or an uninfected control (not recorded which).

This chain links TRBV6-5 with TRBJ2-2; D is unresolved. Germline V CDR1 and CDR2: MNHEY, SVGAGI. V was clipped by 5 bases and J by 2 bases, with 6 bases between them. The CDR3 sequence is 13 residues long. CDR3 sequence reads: CASSNGNTGELFF. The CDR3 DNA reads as TGTGCCAGCAGTAATGGAAACACCGGGGAGCTGTTTTTT.

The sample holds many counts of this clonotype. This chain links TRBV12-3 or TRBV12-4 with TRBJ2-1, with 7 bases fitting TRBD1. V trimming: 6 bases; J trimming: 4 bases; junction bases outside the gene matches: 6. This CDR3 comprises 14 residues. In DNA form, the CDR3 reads TGTGCCAGCAGCATCGGGACAGATTACAATGAGCAGTTCTTC. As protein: CASSIGTDYNEQFF.

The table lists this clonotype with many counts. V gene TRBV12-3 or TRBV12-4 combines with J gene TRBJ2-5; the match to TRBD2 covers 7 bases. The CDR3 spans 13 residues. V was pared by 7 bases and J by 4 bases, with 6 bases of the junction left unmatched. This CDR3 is CASTLREGETQYF. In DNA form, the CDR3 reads TGTGCCAGCACCCTGAGGGAGGGAGAGACCCAGTACTTC.

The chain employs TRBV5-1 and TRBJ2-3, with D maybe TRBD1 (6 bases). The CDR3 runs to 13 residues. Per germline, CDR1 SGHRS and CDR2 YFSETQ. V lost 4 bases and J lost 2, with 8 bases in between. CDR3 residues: CASSDRNTDTQYF. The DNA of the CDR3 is TGCGCCAGCAGCGACAGGAACACAGATACGCAGTATTTT.

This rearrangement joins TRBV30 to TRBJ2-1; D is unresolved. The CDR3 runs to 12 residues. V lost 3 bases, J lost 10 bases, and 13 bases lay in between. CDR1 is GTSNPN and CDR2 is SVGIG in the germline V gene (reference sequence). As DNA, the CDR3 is TGTGCCTGGAGCGCCGTCAGAATAGAGCAGTTCTTC. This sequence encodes CAWSAVRIEQFF.

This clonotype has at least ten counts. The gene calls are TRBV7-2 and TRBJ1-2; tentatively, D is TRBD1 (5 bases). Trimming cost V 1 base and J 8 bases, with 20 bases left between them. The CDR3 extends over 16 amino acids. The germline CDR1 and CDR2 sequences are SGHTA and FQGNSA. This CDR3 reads CASSLEAGMGIGGYTF. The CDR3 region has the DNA TGTGCCAGCAGCTTAGAGGCAGGGATGGGGATTGGCGGCTACACCTTC.

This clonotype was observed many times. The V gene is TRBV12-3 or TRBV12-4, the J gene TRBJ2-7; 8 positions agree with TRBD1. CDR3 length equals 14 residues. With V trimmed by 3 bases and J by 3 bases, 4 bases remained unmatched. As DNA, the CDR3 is TGTGCCAGCAGTTTCGGACAGGGTAGCTACGAGCAGTACTTC. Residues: CASSFGQGSYEQYF.

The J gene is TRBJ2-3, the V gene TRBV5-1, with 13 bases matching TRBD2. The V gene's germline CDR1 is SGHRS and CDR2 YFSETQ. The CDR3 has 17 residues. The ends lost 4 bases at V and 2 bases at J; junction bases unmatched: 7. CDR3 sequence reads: CASSPGTSGMNTDTQYF. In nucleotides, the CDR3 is TGCGCCAGCAGCCCGGGGACTAGCGGGATGAACACAGATACGCAGTATTTT.

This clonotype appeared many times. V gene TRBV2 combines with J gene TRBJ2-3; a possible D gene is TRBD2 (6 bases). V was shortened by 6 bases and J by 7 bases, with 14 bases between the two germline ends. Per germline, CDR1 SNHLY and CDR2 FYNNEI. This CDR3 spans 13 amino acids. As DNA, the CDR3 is TGTGCCAGCAGCGGGAGCTCTCGGAATACGCAGTATTTT. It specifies CASSGSSRNTQYF.

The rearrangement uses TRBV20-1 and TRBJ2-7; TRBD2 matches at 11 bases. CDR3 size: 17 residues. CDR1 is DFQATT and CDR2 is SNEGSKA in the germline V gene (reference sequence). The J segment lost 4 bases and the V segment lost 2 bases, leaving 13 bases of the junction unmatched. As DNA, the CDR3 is TGCAGTGCTAGACCTAATCAAAGACTAGCGGGGAGATACGAGCAGTACTTC. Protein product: CSARPNQRLAGRYEQYF.

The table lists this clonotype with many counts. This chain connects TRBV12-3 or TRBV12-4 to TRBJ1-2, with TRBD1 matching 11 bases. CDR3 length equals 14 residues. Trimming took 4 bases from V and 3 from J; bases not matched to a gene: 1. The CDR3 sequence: CASSSGQGDYGYTF. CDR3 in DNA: TGTGCCAGCAGTTCGGGACAGGGGGACTATGGCTACACCTTC.

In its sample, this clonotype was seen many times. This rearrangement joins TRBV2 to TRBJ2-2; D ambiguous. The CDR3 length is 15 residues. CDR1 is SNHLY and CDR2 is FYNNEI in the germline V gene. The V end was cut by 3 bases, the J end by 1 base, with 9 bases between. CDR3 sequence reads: CASSEQSVNTGELFF. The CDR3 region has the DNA TGTGCCAGCAGTGAGCAGTCGGTGAACACCGGGGAGCTGTTTTTT.

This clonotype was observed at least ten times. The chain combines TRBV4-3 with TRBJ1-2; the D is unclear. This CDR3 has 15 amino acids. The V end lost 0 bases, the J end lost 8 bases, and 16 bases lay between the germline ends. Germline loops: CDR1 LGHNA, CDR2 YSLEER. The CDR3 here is CASSQDPSGPGGYTF. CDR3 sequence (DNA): TGCGCCAGCAGCCAAGACCCCTCCGGGCCTGGGGGCTACACCTTC.

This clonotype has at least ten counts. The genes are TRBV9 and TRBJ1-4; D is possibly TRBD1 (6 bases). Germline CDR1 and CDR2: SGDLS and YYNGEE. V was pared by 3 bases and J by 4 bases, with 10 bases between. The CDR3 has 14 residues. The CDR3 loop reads CASSARQDNEKLFF. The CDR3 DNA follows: TGTGCCAGCAGCGCCAGACAGGATAATGAAAAACTGTTTTTT.

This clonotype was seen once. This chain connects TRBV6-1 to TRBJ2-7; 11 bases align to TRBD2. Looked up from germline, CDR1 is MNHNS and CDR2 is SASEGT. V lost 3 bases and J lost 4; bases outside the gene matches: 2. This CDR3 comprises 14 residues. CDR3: CASSETSGVYEQYF. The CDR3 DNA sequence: TGTGCCAGCAGTGAGACTAGCGGGGTTTACGAGCAGTACTTC.

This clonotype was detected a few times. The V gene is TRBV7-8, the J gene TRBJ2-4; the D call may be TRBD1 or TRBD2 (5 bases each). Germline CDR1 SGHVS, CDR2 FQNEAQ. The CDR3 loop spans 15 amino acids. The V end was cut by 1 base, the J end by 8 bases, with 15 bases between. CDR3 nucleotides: TGTGCCAGCAGCTTAGGAAGGGGAGTAAGGGACATTCAGTACTTC. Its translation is CASSLGRGVRDIQYF. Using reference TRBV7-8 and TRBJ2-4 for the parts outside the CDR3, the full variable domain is GAGVSQSPRYKVAKRGQDVALRCDPISGHVSLFWYQQALGQGPEFLTYFQNEAQLDKSGLPSDRFFAERPEGSVSTLKIQRTQQEDSAVYLCASSLGRGVRDIQYFGAGTRLSVL.

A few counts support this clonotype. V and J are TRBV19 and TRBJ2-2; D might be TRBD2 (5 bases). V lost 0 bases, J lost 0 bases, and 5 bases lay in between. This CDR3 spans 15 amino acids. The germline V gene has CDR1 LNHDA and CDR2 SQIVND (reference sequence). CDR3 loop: CASSIDGANTGELFF. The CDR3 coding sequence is TGTGCCAGTAGTATAGACGGGGCGAACACCGGGGAGCTGTTTTTT.

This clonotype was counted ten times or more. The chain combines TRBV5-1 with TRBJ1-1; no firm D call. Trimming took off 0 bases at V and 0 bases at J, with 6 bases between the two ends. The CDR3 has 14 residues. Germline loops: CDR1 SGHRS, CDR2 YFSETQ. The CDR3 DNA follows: TGCGCCAGCAGCTTGGGAGGGCTGAACACTGAAGCTTTCTTT. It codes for CASSLGGLNTEAFF.

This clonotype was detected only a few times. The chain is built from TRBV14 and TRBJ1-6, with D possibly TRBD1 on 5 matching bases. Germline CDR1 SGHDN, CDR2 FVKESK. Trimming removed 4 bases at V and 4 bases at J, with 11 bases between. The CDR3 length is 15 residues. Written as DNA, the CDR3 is TGTGCCAGCAGCCGGGGGGACGAATATAATTCACCCCTCCACTTT. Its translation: CASSRGDEYNSPLHF.

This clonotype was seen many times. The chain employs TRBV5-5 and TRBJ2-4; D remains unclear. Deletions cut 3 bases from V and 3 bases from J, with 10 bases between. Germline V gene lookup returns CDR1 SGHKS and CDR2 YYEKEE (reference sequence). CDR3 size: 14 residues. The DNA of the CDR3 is TGTGCCAGCAGCTGGGGATTTGGCAAAAACATTCAGTACTTC. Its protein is CASSWGFGKNIQYF.

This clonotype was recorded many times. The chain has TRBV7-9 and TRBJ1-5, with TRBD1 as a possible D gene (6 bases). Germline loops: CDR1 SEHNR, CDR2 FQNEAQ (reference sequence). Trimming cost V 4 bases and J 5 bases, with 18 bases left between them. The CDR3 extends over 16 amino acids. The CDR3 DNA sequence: TGTGCCAGCAGCTCCTTACAGGGAACACGAGATCAGCCCCAGCATTTT. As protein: CASSSLQGTRDQPQHF. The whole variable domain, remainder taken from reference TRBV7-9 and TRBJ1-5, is DTGVSQNPRHKITKRGQNVTFRCDPISEHNRLYWYRQTLGQGPEFLTYFQNEAQLEKSRLLSDRFSAERPKGSFSTLEIQRTEQGDSAMYLCASSSLQGTRDQPQHFGDGTRLSIL.

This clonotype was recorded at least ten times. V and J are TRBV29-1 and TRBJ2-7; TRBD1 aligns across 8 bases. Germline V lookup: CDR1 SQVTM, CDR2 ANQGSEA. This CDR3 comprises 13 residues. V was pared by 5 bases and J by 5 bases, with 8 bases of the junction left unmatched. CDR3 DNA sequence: TGCAGCGTTACTCGGGACAGGATGAACGAGCAGTACTTC. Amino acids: CSVTRDRMNEQYF.

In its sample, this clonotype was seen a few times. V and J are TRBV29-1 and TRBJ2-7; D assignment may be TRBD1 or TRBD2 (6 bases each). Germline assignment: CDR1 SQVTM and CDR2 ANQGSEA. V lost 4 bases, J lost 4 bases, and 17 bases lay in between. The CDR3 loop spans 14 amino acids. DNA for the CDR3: TGCAGCGTTGCTCCCGGGGGCGGAAGGTACGAGCAGTACTTC. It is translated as CSVAPGGGRYEQYF.

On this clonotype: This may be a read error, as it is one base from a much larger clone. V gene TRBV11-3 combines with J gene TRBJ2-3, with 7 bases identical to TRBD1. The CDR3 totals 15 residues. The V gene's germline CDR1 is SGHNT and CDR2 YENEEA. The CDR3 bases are TGTGCCAGCAGCTTGCGCGACAGGGATCCAGAAACGCAGTATTTT. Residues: CASSLRDRDPETQYF. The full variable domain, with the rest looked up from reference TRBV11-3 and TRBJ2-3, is EAGVVQSPRYKIIEKKQPVAFWCNPISGHNTLYWYLQNLGQGPELLIRYENEEAVDDSQLPKDRFSAERLKGVDSTLKIQPAELGDSAVYLCASSLRDRDPETQYFGPGTRLTVL.

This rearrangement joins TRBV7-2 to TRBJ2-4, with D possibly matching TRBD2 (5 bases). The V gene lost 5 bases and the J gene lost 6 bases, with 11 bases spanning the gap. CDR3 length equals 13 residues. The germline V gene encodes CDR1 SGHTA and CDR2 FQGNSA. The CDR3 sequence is CASSPPGVNIQYF. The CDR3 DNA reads TGTGCCAGCAGCCCCCCCGGGGTAAACATTCAGTACTTC.